Listed below are T cell receptor beta chains from one sample, sequenced in a study of T cells in tuberculosis. Using immunoSEQ multiplex PCR, the repertoire was profiled, and TCRdb retains in-frame clones only, with some absent. The top ten hold around 1.4% of the sample, which has about 49,000 clones, roughly 96% seen once. Sequenced material: PBMCs, taken at tuberculosis diagnosis. The source is an adult with tuberculosis. The CDR3 runs from the conserved cysteine through the conserved F or W. Each record gives: D gene, clone size, V gene, J gene, CDR3 protein, CDR3 DNA. The D gene is left open where the match is weak. Clone size is stated in some rows and not others, as once, few, many or a class when expanded.

D gene: NA
clone size: NA
V gene: TRBV19
J gene: TRBJ1-2
CDR3 protein: CASSLRARETYGYTF
CDR3 DNA: TGTGCCAGTAGTCTCCGGGCGAGGGAGACCTATGGCTACACCTTC

D gene: NA
clone size: NA
V gene: TRBV19
J gene: TRBJ1-4
CDR3 protein: CASRRGGGGEKLFF
CDR3 DNA: TGTGCCTCCAGAAGGGGGGGCGGAGGTGAAAAACTGTTTTTT

D gene: NA
clone size: NA
V gene: TRBV5-6
J gene: TRBJ2-5
CDR3 protein: CASSLGVETQYF
CDR3 DNA: TGTGCCAGCAGCCTAGGAGTAGAGACCCAGTACTTC

D gene: NA
clone size: NA
V gene: TRBV18
J gene: TRBJ1-1
CDR3 protein: CASSPRSQGSNTEAFF
CDR3 DNA: TGTGCCAGCTCACCACGGAGTCAAGGTTCGAACACTGAAGCTTTCTTT

D gene: TRBD2
clone size: NA
V gene: TRBV7-6
J gene: TRBJ2-2
CDR3 protein: CASSSGTRVPGELFF
CDR3 DNA: TGTGCCAGCAGCTCCGGGACTAGAGTCCCCGGGGAGCTGTTTTTT

D gene: NA
clone size: NA
V gene: TRBV6-1
J gene: TRBJ2-7
CDR3 protein: CASSEGGQGTYEQYF
CDR3 DNA: TGTGCCAGCAGTGAAGGTGGTCAGGGGACCTACGAGCAGTACTTC

D gene: TRBD1
clone size: once
V gene: TRBV4-1
J gene: TRBJ1-2
CDR3 protein: CASSQGTGDNYGYTF
CDR3 DNA: TGCGCCAGCAGCCAAGGGACAGGGGATAACTATGGCTACACCTTC

D gene: NA
clone size: NA
V gene: TRBV27
J gene: TRBJ1-5
CDR3 protein: CASGQYNQPQHF
CDR3 DNA: TGTGCCAGTGGACAGTACAATCAGCCCCAGCATTTT

D gene: NA
clone size: NA
V gene: TRBV9
J gene: TRBJ1-2
CDR3 protein: CASSVAPGGEYGYTF
CDR3 DNA: TGTGCCAGCAGCGTAGCTCCCGGGGGAGAATATGGCTACACCTTC

D gene: TRBD1
clone size: NA
V gene: TRBV4-3
J gene: TRBJ2-3
CDR3 protein: CASSPDRGSPDTQYF
CDR3 DNA: TGCGCCAGCAGCCCAGACAGGGGGTCCCCAGATACGCAGTATTTT

D gene: NA
clone size: NA
V gene: TRBV27
J gene: TRBJ2-5
CDR3 protein: CASSLTLTRSKETQYF
CDR3 DNA: TGTGCCAGCAGTTTAACGCTGACTAGAAGTAAGGAGACCCAGTACTTC

D gene: NA
clone size: NA
V gene: TRBV5-5
J gene: TRBJ1-3
CDR3 protein: CASSLGLPLGGNTIYF
CDR3 DNA: TGTGCCAGCAGCTTGGGACTGCCTCTTGGTGGAAACACCATATATTTT

D gene: TRBD1
clone size: NA
V gene: TRBV27
J gene: TRBJ2-1
CDR3 protein: CASSLLGQGAGNEQFF
CDR3 DNA: TGTGCCAGCAGTTTATTGGGACAGGGGGCGGGCAATGAGCAGTTCTTC

D gene: NA
clone size: NA
V gene: TRBV19
J gene: TRBJ1-2
CDR3 protein: CASKEGSNYGYTF
CDR3 DNA: TGTGCCAGTAAGGAGGGGAGTAACTATGGCTACACCTTC

D gene: NA
clone size: NA
V gene: TRBV2
J gene: TRBJ1-5
CDR3 protein: CASSEAAGQSNQPQHF
CDR3 DNA: TGTGCCAGCAGTGAAGCGGCGGGGCAAAGCAATCAGCCCCAGCATTTT

D gene: TRBD2
clone size: NA
V gene: TRBV5-1
J gene: TRBJ2-3
CDR3 protein: CASTSAGGTDTQYF
CDR3 DNA: TGCGCCAGCACCTCGGCGGGGGGGACAGATACGCAGTATTTT

D gene: NA
clone size: NA
V gene: TRBV2
J gene: TRBJ2-7
CDR3 protein: CASRRRLGEQYF
CDR3 DNA: TGTGCCAGCAGACGCCGACTCGGCGAGCAGTACTTC

D gene: TRBD2
clone size: NA
V gene: TRBV7-8
J gene: TRBJ2-3
CDR3 protein: CASSLAVASGRDTQYF
CDR3 DNA: TGTGCCAGCAGCTTAGCTGTGGCTAGCGGGAGGGATACGCAGTATTTT

D gene: NA
clone size: NA
V gene: TRBV18
J gene: TRBJ1-3
CDR3 protein: CASSPQGQGPGNTIYF
CDR3 DNA: TGTGCCAGCTCACCACAGGGGCAGGGCCCTGGAAACACCATATATTTT

D gene: NA
clone size: NA
V gene: TRBV6-5
J gene: TRBJ2-1
CDR3 protein: CASSQLAPSNNEQFF
CDR3 DNA: TGTGCCAGCAGTCAGCTAGCGCCATCCAACAATGAGCAGTTCTTC

D gene: TRBD1
clone size: once
V gene: TRBV12-5
J gene: TRBJ1-6
CDR3 protein: CASGSSGGSINRMSSPLHF
CDR3 DNA: TGTGCTAGTGGGAGCTCAGGGGGCAGCATTAATCGGATGAGTTCACCCCTCCACTTT

D gene: TRBD1
clone size: NA
V gene: TRBV5-1
J gene: TRBJ1-1
CDR3 protein: CASSPGTGGTEAFF
CDR3 DNA: TGCGCCAGCAGCCCCGGGACAGGGGGCACTGAAGCTTTCTTT

D gene: TRBD1
clone size: NA
V gene: TRBV19
J gene: TRBJ1-5
CDR3 protein: CASSGQVRVSNQPQHF
CDR3 DNA: TGTGCCAGTAGTGGACAGGTTCGAGTTAGCAATCAGCCCCAGCATTTT

D gene: TRBD2
clone size: NA
V gene: TRBV4-3
J gene: TRBJ2-3
CDR3 protein: CASSQGRPSGRADTQYF
CDR3 DNA: TGCGCCAGCAGCCAAGGACGCCCTAGCGGGAGGGCCGATACGCAGTATTTT

D gene: TRBD1
clone size: NA
V gene: TRBV9
J gene: TRBJ2-6
CDR3 protein: CASSVDGTRGRIGANVLTF
CDR3 DNA: TGTGCCAGCAGCGTAGACGGGACGAGGGGGCGGATCGGGGCCAACGTCCTGACTTTC

D gene: TRBD1
clone size: NA
V gene: TRBV7-6
J gene: TRBJ1-3
CDR3 protein: CASSLRTGGGNTIYF
CDR3 DNA: TGTGCCAGCAGCTTACGGACAGGGGGTGGAAACACCATATATTTT

D gene: NA
clone size: NA
V gene: TRBV4-1
J gene: TRBJ1-5
CDR3 protein: CASSNDSSYQPQHF
CDR3 DNA: TGCGCCAGCAGCAACGACAGCTCTTATCAGCCCCAGCATTTT

D gene: TRBD1
clone size: NA
V gene: TRBV14
J gene: TRBJ2-7
CDR3 protein: CASSTLRQGGNEQYF
CDR3 DNA: TGTGCCAGCAGCACCCTCCGACAGGGGGGAAACGAGCAGTACTTC

D gene: NA
clone size: NA
V gene: TRBV27
J gene: TRBJ2-5
CDR3 protein: CASSLFDGGRETQYF
CDR3 DNA: TGTGCCAGCAGTTTATTCGACGGGGGAAGAGAGACCCAGTACTTC

D gene: NA
clone size: NA
V gene: TRBV28
J gene: TRBJ1-1
CDR3 protein: CASVTGMNTEAFF
CDR3 DNA: TGTGCCAGCGTCACAGGGATGAACACTGAAGCTTTCTTT

D gene: TRBD1
clone size: NA
V gene: TRBV4-2
J gene: TRBJ2-7
CDR3 protein: CASSPMSRDREQYF
CDR3 DNA: TGTGCCAGCAGCCCCATGTCCCGGGACAGGGAGCAGTACTTC

D gene: TRBD1
clone size: NA
V gene: TRBV30
J gene: TRBJ2-7
CDR3 protein: CAAWTGNYEQYF
CDR3 DNA: TGTGCTGCGTGGACAGGGAACTACGAGCAGTACTTC

D gene: TRBD1
clone size: NA
V gene: TRBV9
J gene: TRBJ1-5
CDR3 protein: CASSAGTGDQPQHF
CDR3 DNA: TGTGCCAGCAGCGCCGGGACAGGGGACCAGCCCCAGCATTTT

D gene: NA
clone size: NA
V gene: TRBV10-3
J gene: TRBJ1-3
CDR3 protein: CAISGRSGGNTIYF
CDR3 DNA: TGTGCCATCAGTGGAAGGTCGGGAGGAAACACCATATATTTT

D gene: NA
clone size: NA
V gene: TRBV9
J gene: TRBJ2-1
CDR3 protein: CASSPRQFSEQFF
CDR3 DNA: TGTGCCAGCAGCCCCCGACAGTTTTCTGAGCAGTTCTTC

D gene: NA
clone size: NA
V gene: TRBV11-2
J gene: TRBJ2-1
CDR3 protein: CASSARLVSDEQFF
CDR3 DNA: TGTGCCAGCAGCGCGAGACTAGTGTCTGATGAGCAGTTCTTC

D gene: NA
clone size: few
V gene: TRBV7-8
J gene: TRBJ1-1
CDR3 protein: CASSLAAMNTEAFF
CDR3 DNA: TGTGCCAGCAGCTTAGCCGCTATGAACACTGAAGCTTTCTTT

D gene: NA
clone size: NA
V gene: TRBV5-6
J gene: TRBJ2-5
CDR3 protein: CASSPRQRETQYF
CDR3 DNA: TGTGCCAGCAGCCCCCGACAGCGAGAGACCCAGTACTTC

D gene: TRBD1
clone size: NA
V gene: TRBV6-6
J gene: TRBJ2-5
CDR3 protein: CASSYSGQGSQETQYF
CDR3 DNA: TGTGCCAGCAGTTATTCGGGACAGGGGAGTCAAGAGACCCAGTACTTC

D gene: NA
clone size: NA
V gene: TRBV7-6
J gene: TRBJ2-1
CDR3 protein: CASSLGVRLGVSYYNEQFF
CDR3 DNA: TGTGCCAGCAGCTTAGGGGTAAGGCTAGGCGTCAGTTACTACAATGAGCAGTTCTTC

D gene: TRBD2
clone size: NA
V gene: TRBV6-1
J gene: TRBJ2-7
CDR3 protein: CATLDWGGAYEQYF
CDR3 DNA: TGTGCCACCCTGGACTGGGGGGGAGCCTACGAGCAGTACTTC

D gene: TRBD1
clone size: once
V gene: TRBV18
J gene: TRBJ1-4
CDR3 protein: CASSPLSGGIEKLFF
CDR3 DNA: TGTGCCAGCTCACCACTTTCAGGGGGCATCGAAAAACTGTTTTTT

D gene: NA
clone size: NA
V gene: TRBV5-6
J gene: TRBJ1-2
CDR3 protein: CASSLAGYGNYGYTF
CDR3 DNA: TGTGCCAGCAGCTTGGCGGGATATGGAAACTATGGCTACACCTTC

D gene: TRBD1
clone size: NA
V gene: TRBV5-1
J gene: TRBJ1-2
CDR3 protein: CASSRNRGPEGGYTF
CDR3 DNA: TGCGCCAGCAGCCGAAATAGGGGGCCTGAGGGAGGCTACACCTTC

D gene: TRBD2
clone size: NA
V gene: TRBV11-3
J gene: TRBJ2-1
CDR3 protein: CASSWGLVGEQFF
CDR3 DNA: TGTGCCAGCAGCTGGGGACTAGTCGGCGAGCAGTTCTTC

D gene: NA
clone size: NA
V gene: TRBV5-6
J gene: TRBJ1-4
CDR3 protein: CASNLGVNEKLFF
CDR3 DNA: TGTGCCAGCAACTTGGGAGTTAATGAAAAACTGTTTTTT

D gene: TRBD2
clone size: few
V gene: TRBV9
J gene: TRBJ2-2
CDR3 protein: CASSVAKGVEREDWFTGELFF
CDR3 DNA: TGTGCCAGCAGCGTAGCCAAGGGGGTGGAGCGGGAGGACTGGTTCACCGGGGAGCTGTTTTTT

D gene: NA
clone size: NA
V gene: TRBV28
J gene: TRBJ2-7
CDR3 protein: CASSKQGYEQYF
CDR3 DNA: TGTGCCAGCAGTAAACAGGGCTACGAGCAGTACTTC

D gene: NA
clone size: NA
V gene: TRBV10-3
J gene: TRBJ1-2
CDR3 protein: CAISPGGNNYGYTF
CDR3 DNA: TGTGCCATCTCCCCGGGAGGGAATAACTATGGCTACACCTTC

D gene: NA
clone size: NA
V gene: TRBV27
J gene: TRBJ1-1
CDR3 protein: CASSSNPTEAFF
CDR3 DNA: TGTGCCAGCAGTTCTAACCCAACTGAAGCTTTCTTT

D gene: TRBD2
clone size: NA
V gene: TRBV29-1
J gene: TRBJ2-3
CDR3 protein: CSVWTSGFSDTQYF
CDR3 DNA: TGCAGCGTGTGGACTAGCGGGTTTTCAGATACGCAGTATTTT

D gene: TRBD2
clone size: NA
V gene: TRBV9
J gene: TRBJ2-7
CDR3 protein: CASSLTEAGGGNEQYF
CDR3 DNA: TGTGCCAGCAGCCTTACTGAAGCGGGAGGAGGTAACGAGCAGTACTTC

D gene: TRBD2
clone size: NA
V gene: TRBV5-6
J gene: TRBJ2-7
CDR3 protein: CASSSPGTTGEQYF
CDR3 DNA: TGTGCCAGCAGCTCACCCGGGACTACGGGGGAGCAGTACTTC

D gene: TRBD1
clone size: NA
V gene: TRBV30
J gene: TRBJ1-4
CDR3 protein: CAWSSGTGVGKLFF
CDR3 DNA: TGTGCCTGGAGTTCCGGGACAGGGGTTGGAAAACTGTTTTTT

D gene: NA
clone size: NA
V gene: TRBV11-3
J gene: TRBJ2-2
CDR3 protein: CASSLASNTGELFF
CDR3 DNA: TGTGCCAGCAGCTTAGCCTCGAACACCGGGGAGCTGTTTTTT

D gene: NA
clone size: NA
V gene: TRBV11-2
J gene: TRBJ2-3
CDR3 protein: CASSLGPLGATDTQYF
CDR3 DNA: TGTGCCAGCAGCTTAGGACCACTAGGAGCCACAGATACGCAGTATTTT

D gene: TRBD1
clone size: NA
V gene: TRBV5-6
J gene: TRBJ2-6
CDR3 protein: CASMGTGGLPSGANVLTF
CDR3 DNA: TGTGCCAGCATGGGGACAGGGGGCCTCCCCTCTGGGGCCAACGTCCTGACTTTC

D gene: NA
clone size: NA
V gene: TRBV6-1
J gene: TRBJ2-1
CDR3 protein: CASRTGTAYNEQFF
CDR3 DNA: TGTGCCAGCAGAACCGGGACTGCGTACAATGAGCAGTTCTTC

D gene: TRBD1
clone size: once
V gene: TRBV29-1
J gene: TRBJ2-6
CDR3 protein: CSVQGAGANVLTF
CDR3 DNA: TGCAGCGTCCAGGGGGCTGGGGCCAACGTCCTGACTTTC